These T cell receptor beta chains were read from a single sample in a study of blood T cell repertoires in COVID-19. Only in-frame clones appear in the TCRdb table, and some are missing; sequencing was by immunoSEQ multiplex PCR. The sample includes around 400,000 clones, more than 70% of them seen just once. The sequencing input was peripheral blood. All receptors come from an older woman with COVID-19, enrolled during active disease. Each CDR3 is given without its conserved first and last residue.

CDR3: ASRPTEGAPPLPYGYT
V: TRBV9
J: TRBJ1-2

CDR3: ASSFDRSSYEQY
V: TRBV7-2
J: TRBJ2-7

CDR3: ASSAEPSGGASGELF
V: TRBV5-1
J: TRBJ2-2

CDR3: ASSPTGDVNEKLF
V: TRBV7-8
J: TRBJ1-4

CDR3: ASSLSGEKLF
V: TRBV28
J: TRBJ1-4

CDR3: ASRFSTSGVSNTGELF
V: TRBV2
J: TRBJ2-2

CDR3: ASSIGGQGTYEQY
V: TRBV19
J: TRBJ2-7

CDR3: ASSSRGQGSNEKLF
V: TRBV7-2
J: TRBJ1-4

CDR3: ASSFQGNTIY
V: TRBV5-4
J: TRBJ1-3

CDR3: ASSLGLQETQY
V: TRBV7-3
J: TRBJ2-5

CDR3: ASSASGQINTGELF
V: TRBV9
J: TRBJ2-2

CDR3: ASARGGTDTQY
V: TRBV28
J: TRBJ2-3

CDR3: ASSRQGAGEQF
V: TRBV18
J: TRBJ2-1

CDR3: ASSIVQSNQPQH
V: TRBV19
J: TRBJ1-5

CDR3: ASSEVYSGNTIY
V: TRBV10-2
J: TRBJ1-3

CDR3: ASSEGGTSGLVTGELF
V: TRBV2
J: TRBJ2-2

CDR3: ASSLVGGDGYT
V: TRBV11-2
J: TRBJ1-2

CDR3: AWSRTGGGQPQH
V: TRBV30
J: TRBJ1-5

CDR3: ASIGRGPYEQY
V: TRBV28
J: TRBJ2-7

CDR3: AISEGSGGARQF
V: TRBV10-3
J: TRBJ2-1

CDR3: AISGGQGIEQY
V: TRBV10-3
J: TRBJ2-7

CDR3: ASSPGGEVGFYEAF
V: TRBV5-4
J: TRBJ1-1

CDR3: ASSGQFSYEQY
V: TRBV2
J: TRBJ2-7

CDR3: ASSSILTGGASYEQY
V: TRBV19
J: TRBJ2-7

CDR3: ASKISGTITDTQY
V: TRBV5-4
J: TRBJ2-3

CDR3: ASRGGTGGFYEQY
V: TRBV6-5
J: TRBJ2-7

CDR3: ASSHRGGLGNEQF
V: TRBV3-1/TRBV3-2
J: TRBJ2-1

CDR3: ASSLGRVWGLYGYT
V: TRBV5-6
J: TRBJ1-2

CDR3: ASTPALNTEAF
V: TRBV6-5
J: TRBJ1-1

CDR3: ASSLGQTNTGELF
V: TRBV28
J: TRBJ2-2

CDR3: ASSLGLAVTDTQY
V: TRBV11-3
J: TRBJ2-3

CDR3: ASSKTGGIDGYT
V: TRBV3-1/TRBV3-2
J: TRBJ1-2

CDR3: ATSVPGLTGELF
V: TRBV24-1
J: TRBJ2-2

CDR3: ASWEAGGTEAF
V: TRBV18
J: TRBJ1-1

CDR3: ASSQEGSTAGNTIY
V: TRBV14
J: TRBJ1-3

CDR3: ASSPQLAGKLSYNEQF
V: TRBV9
J: TRBJ2-1

CDR3: ASSPEMGLAGGYYEQY
V: TRBV27
J: TRBJ2-7

CDR3: ASSGRTSGGAGSQETQY
V: TRBV7-2
J: TRBJ2-5

CDR3: ASSPLDYSNQPQH
V: TRBV18
J: TRBJ1-5

CDR3: AWSAQGSGEQY
V: TRBV30
J: TRBJ2-7

CDR3: ASSLAVAVNSPLH
V: TRBV5-5
J: TRBJ1-6

CDR3: ASARDSYNSPLH
V: TRBV5-1
J: TRBJ1-6

CDR3: ASSPDRGHEQY
V: TRBV19
J: TRBJ2-7

CDR3: ASSLVSVAYNEQF
V: TRBV7-8
J: TRBJ2-1

CDR3: ASSSGQGWQETQY
V: TRBV5-1
J: TRBJ2-5

CDR3: ASSLTGSNQPQH
V: TRBV18
J: TRBJ1-5

CDR3: ATSDTTDTQY
V: TRBV24-1
J: TRBJ2-3

CDR3: ASSRREDYEQY
V: TRBV21-1
J: TRBJ2-7

CDR3: ASSRQGNTEAF
V: TRBV7-9
J: TRBJ1-1

CDR3: ASSTDRGAGQPQH
V: TRBV2
J: TRBJ1-5

CDR3: ASSLAGKSNQPQH
V: TRBV5-1
J: TRBJ1-5

CDR3: ASSQRQGEKLF
V: TRBV6-5
J: TRBJ1-4

CDR3: ASSPGLAGGAYEQY
V: TRBV5-1
J: TRBJ2-7

CDR3: ASSRSGGATDTQY
V: TRBV7-9
J: TRBJ2-3